Below, 27 T cell receptor beta chains from the same sample are listed, as sequenced in a study of blood T cell repertoires in COVID-19. Some clones are missing from TCRdb's copy, which holds only in-frame ones; the method was immunoSEQ multiplex PCR. Altogether about 190,000 clones are present, 70% to 90% being singletons, with the ten largest covering around 24%. Sequencing was carried out using PBMCs or T cells enriched from blood (not recorded which). Source of these receptors: a woman between 40 and 55 years old in a cohort exposed to, infected with or recovered from COVID-19 (not recorded which).

In its sample, this clone was seen a few times. The chain links TRBV19 to TRBJ2-7; D is unclear. Trimming left V 4 bases short and J 3 bases short, with 4 bases between. This CDR3 is built from 11 residues. Germline V lookup: CDR1 LNHDA, CDR2 SQIVND (reference sequence). In nucleotides, the CDR3 is TGTGCCAGTAGTACCGGCTACGAGCAGTACTTC. Protein sequence: CASSTGYEQYF. Variable domain in full (rest from reference TRBV19 and TRBJ2-7): DGGITQSPKYLFRKEGQNVTLSCEQNLNHDAMYWYRQDPGQGLRLIYYSQIVNDFQKGDIAEGYSVSREKKESFPLTVTSAQKNPTAFYLCASSTGYEQYFGPGTRLTVT.

The V gene is TRBV30, the J gene TRBJ2-7, with 9 bases lining up with TRBD2. Germline V gene lookup returns CDR1 GTSNPN and CDR2 SVGIG (reference sequence). Trimming cost V 5 bases and J 0 bases; bases outside gene matches: 5. This CDR3 region has 14 residues. DNA for the CDR3: TGTGCCTGGGAACTAGCGGGTAGCTCCTACGAGCAGTACTTC. Amino acid sequence: CAWELAGSSYEQYF.

The rearrangement uses TRBV27 and TRBJ1-2, with D unresolved. V dropped 3 bases and J dropped 6 bases, with 11 bases sitting between them. There are 13 residues in the CDR3. CDR1 is MNHEY, CDR2 SMNVEV, per germline (reference sequence). The CDR3 DNA reads TGTGCCAGCAGTTTGCCAGGATCGGATGGCTACACCTTC. This sequence encodes CASSLPGSDGYTF.

CDR3 bases: TGTGCCAGCAGTTCCCGGACAGGGTACGGCTACACCTTC. It encodes CASSSRTGYGYTF. The gene calls are TRBV6-5 and TRBJ1-2; TRBD1 matches 8 bases. CDR3 length equals 13 residues. The germline V gene has CDR1 MNHEY and CDR2 SVGAGI. V was pared by 4 bases and J by 8 bases, with 6 bases of the junction left unmatched.

The rearrangement uses TRBV4-1 and TRBJ1-2; D is perhaps TRBD1 (5 bases). The ends were cut back, 0 bases at V and 7 bases at J, with 18 bases in the middle. The CDR3 consists of 16 residues. Germline V gene lookup returns CDR1 MGHRA and CDR2 YSYEKL. CDR3 bases: TGCGCCAGCAGCCAAGATAATAGTCCCAGGGTACTTGGCTACACCTTC. Protein: CASSQDNSPRVLGYTF.

The chain uses TRBV13 and TRBJ1-1; weak D call: TRBD1 (5 bases). In germline, CDR1 is PRHDT, CDR2 FYEKMQ (reference sequence). The V gene lost 5 bases and the J gene lost 4 bases, with 14 bases spanning the gap. CDR3 length: 14 amino acids. The CDR3 nucleotides are TGTGCCAGCAGCAGCAGGGCCAGGACCACTGAAGCTTTCTTT. It codes for CASSSRARTTEAFF.

The chain has TRBV11-3 and TRBJ1-6; a possible D gene is TRBD1 (6 bases). Germline V lookup: CDR1 SGHNT, CDR2 YENEEA. V dropped 2 bases and J dropped 0 bases, with 11 bases sitting between them. The CDR3 is made up of 17 amino acids. CDR3 in DNA: TGTGCCAGCAGCTTATGGACAGCGAGCTCCTATAATTCACCCCTCCACTTT. Protein product: CASSLWTASSYNSPLHF.

The rearrangement uses TRBV2 and TRBJ2-7, with 8 bases fitting TRBD1. The CDR3 is 15 amino acids. Germline V gene data show CDR1 as SNHLY and CDR2 as FYNNEI. After removal of 5 bases from V and 3 bases from J, the junction contained 9 bases not matched to a gene. This CDR3 reads CASSWAGQGDYEQYF. The CDR3 DNA follows: TGTGCCAGCAGTTGGGCAGGACAGGGCGACTACGAGCAGTACTTC.

The J gene is TRBJ1-1, the V gene TRBV7-8; a weak D match, TRBD1 (5 bases). Deletions cut 8 bases from V and 2 bases from J, with 18 bases between. The CDR3 has 15 amino acids. CDR1 is SGHVS, CDR2 FQNEAQ, per germline. The CDR3 reads CASAALAGQNTEAFF. Written as DNA, the CDR3 is TGTGCCAGCGCGGCCCTCGCGGGGCAAAACACTGAAGCTTTCTTT. The entire variable domain, with the rest obtained from reference TRBV7-8 and TRBJ1-1, is as follows: GAGVSQSPRYKVAKRGQDVALRCDPISGHVSLFWYQQALGQGPEFLTYFQNEAQLDKSGLPSDRFFAERPEGSVSTLKIQRTQQEDSAVYLCASAALAGQNTEAFFGQGTRLTVV.

The gene calls are TRBV15 and TRBJ2-4; 13 bases align to TRBD2. The CDR3 contains 17 residues. The V and J ends lost 5 bases and 0 bases, in that order; junction bases with no gene match: 4. The germline CDR1 and CDR2 sequences are LNHNV and YYDKDF (reference sequence). The DNA of the CDR3 is TGTGCCACCAGCCCCGGGACTAGCGGGATAGCCAAAAACATTCAGTACTTC. Translated: CATSPGTSGIAKNIQYF.

The rearrangement joins TRBV7-2 to TRBJ1-5; possible D gene TRBD1, 5 bases. V lost 2 bases and J 7 bases, leaving 9 bases between the germline ends. Germline CDR1 SGHTA, CDR2 FQGNSA. The CDR3 sequence is 13 residues long. CDR3 sequence: CASSLMEGQPQHF. In DNA, the CDR3 is TGTGCCAGCAGCTTAATGGAGGGGCAGCCCCAGCATTTT.

This clone was recorded a few times. The chain is built from TRBV19 and TRBJ2-7; D not certain. Looked up from germline, CDR1 is LNHDA and CDR2 is SQIVND (reference sequence). V lost 5 bases to trimming and J lost 1 base, with 12 bases between them. This CDR3 has 14 amino acids. CDR3 nucleotides: TGTGCCAGTAGTGAAGAGGTTGGATCCTACGAGCAGTACTTC. Its protein is CASSEEVGSYEQYF. Drawing the rest from reference TRBV19 and TRBJ2-7, the complete variable domain is DGGITQSPKYLFRKEGQNVTLSCEQNLNHDAMYWYRQDPGQGLRLIYYSQIVNDFQKGDIAEGYSVSREKKESFPLTVTSAQKNPTAFYLCASSEEVGSYEQYFGPGTRLTVT.

V and J are TRBV9 and TRBJ2-3; 7 bases map to TRBD2. This CDR3 has 16 amino acids. The germline CDR1 and CDR2 sequences are SGDLS and YYNGEE. J lost 3 bases, V lost 2 bases, and 9 bases had no gene match. In DNA, the CDR3 is TGTGCCAGCAGCGTGGAAGGAAGCGGGACTACAGATACGCAGTATTTT. Its translation is CASSVEGSGTTDTQYF.

This clone was seen once. The chain is built from TRBV7-6 and TRBJ2-7, with D perhaps TRBD2 (6 bases). V was trimmed by 5 bases and J by 3 bases, leaving 17 bases between them. The CDR3 totals 15 residues. Per germline, CDR1 SGHVS and CDR2 FNYEAQ. The CDR3 is CASSEGPGGYYEQYF. CDR3 bases: TGTGCCAGCAGCGAGGGCCCAGGAGGGTACTACGAGCAGTACTTC.

This chain joins TRBV4-1 and TRBJ1-5; D is possibly TRBD1 (6 bases). Trimming stripped 0 bases from V and 7 bases from J, with 10 bases between. The germline V gene encodes CDR1 MGHRA and CDR2 YSYEKL. The CDR3 contains 14 residues. CDR3 sequence: CASSQDTGRQPQHF. In nucleotides, the CDR3 is TGCGCCAGCAGCCAAGATACAGGGCGCCAGCCCCAGCATTTT.

The chain's CDR3 is CASSKVSGLTGGSGSYEQYF. DNA for the CDR3: TGTGCCAGCAGCAAAGTGAGTGGGTTGACAGGGGGATCAGGGTCCTACGAGCAGTACTTC. The chain uses TRBV21-1 and TRBJ2-7; no DNA check was done on the table's D call, TRBD1. TRBV21-1 has pseudogene status. The CDR3 is made up of 20 amino acids.

The chain employs TRBV4-1 and TRBJ2-1; 10 bases match TRBD2. From germline, CDR1 is MGHRA and CDR2 YSYEKL. This CDR3 contains 15 residues. V was pared by 0 bases and J by 9 bases, with 5 bases of the junction left unmatched. The CDR3 protein is CASSQDSSGGIEQFF. CDR3 DNA sequence: TGCGCCAGCAGCCAAGATAGTAGCGGGGGGATTGAGCAGTTCTTC.

This rearrangement joins TRBV16 to TRBJ1-6, with no clear D. Trimming pared 0 bases from V and 7 bases from J, leaving 13 bases between. This CDR3 comprises 16 residues. Germline CDR1 KGHSY, CDR2 FQNENV. CDR3 in DNA: TGTGCCAGCAGCCAATCCGCAGGTCGGGGAAATTCACCCCTCCACTTT. Residues: CASSQSAGRGNSPLHF.

Details on this clone: The junction shows a germline mismatch at one end, possibly a read error. The CDR3 DNA is TGTGCCAGCAGCTCGACAGCCTCGGGCGAGGAGTACTTC. As protein: CASSSTASGEEYF. This chain connects TRBV11-2 to TRBJ2-7; possible D gene TRBD1, 5 bases. The CDR3 is 13 residues long. The germline V gene encodes CDR1 SGHAT and CDR2 FQNNGV.

The rearrangement joins TRBV27 to TRBJ1-1; D might be TRBD1 (5 bases). The CDR3 runs 14 residues. Trimming cost V 5 bases and J 1 base, with 11 bases left between them. Germline V lookup: CDR1 MNHEY, CDR2 SMNVEV (reference sequence). The CDR3 DNA is TGTGCCAGCAGTCCGAGACAGAAGAACACTGAAGCTTTCTTT. Amino acids: CASSPRQKNTEAFF.

This sequence joins TRBV11-3 and TRBJ2-5, with a weak D call TRBD2 (7 bases). V was trimmed by 5 bases and J by 0 bases, leaving 22 bases between them. The CDR3 is 18 residues long. Looked up from germline, CDR1 is SGHNT and CDR2 is YENEEA. The CDR3 spells CASSLRDKSREYQETQYF. CDR3 sequence (DNA): TGTGCCAGCAGCCTAAGGGACAAGTCGCGGGAGTACCAAGAGACCCAGTACTTC.

V gene TRBV15 combines with J gene TRBJ1-4; D call uncertain. Per the germline V gene, CDR1 is LNHNV and CDR2 is YYDKDF (reference sequence). V was pared by 1 base and J by 2 bases, with 8 bases between. The CDR3 length is 15 residues. The CDR3 DNA reads as TGTGCCACCAGCAGAGGTGGGAGCACTAATGAAAAACTGTTTTTT. It encodes CATSRGGSTNEKLFF.

CDR3 bases: TGTGCCTCCCGATTGACAGGGACCTCCTCTGGAAACACCATATATTTT. It codes for CASRLTGTSSGNTIYF. The J gene is TRBJ1-3, the V gene TRBV10-3, with 7 nucleotides matching TRBD1. This CDR3 spans 16 amino acids. With 11 bases clipped from V and 0 bases from J, the junction kept 13 bases outside the gene matches. The germline V gene has CDR1 ENHRY and CDR2 SYGVKD.

The rearrangement joins TRBV11-3 to TRBJ2-1; 8 bases align to TRBD2. V shed 2 bases, J shed 8 bases, and the junction held 14 bases outside the gene matches. The CDR3 covers 17 residues. The germline V gene encodes CDR1 SGHNT and CDR2 YENEEA. The CDR3 protein is CASSLSLIAGGRDEQFF. The CDR3 nucleotides read TGTGCCAGCAGCTTAAGCTTAATTGCGGGAGGTAGGGATGAGCAGTTCTTC.

The V and J genes are TRBV19 and TRBJ1-1; D is uncertain. Deletions cut 6 bases from V and 0 bases from J, with 17 bases between. The CDR3 loop spans 16 amino acids. Per the germline V gene, CDR1 is LNHDA and CDR2 is SQIVND (reference sequence). The CDR3 DNA follows: TGTGCCAGTAGCCCCACCGCTTGGGCCATGAACACTGAAGCTTTCTTT. It specifies CASSPTAWAMNTEAFF. The full variable domain, with the rest looked up from reference TRBV19 and TRBJ1-1, is DGGITQSPKYLFRKEGQNVTLSCEQNLNHDAMYWYRQDPGQGLRLIYYSQIVNDFQKGDIAEGYSVSREKKESFPLTVTSAQKNPTAFYLCASSPTAWAMNTEAFFGQGTRLTVV.

The chain joins TRBV10-3 to TRBJ2-1; D might be TRBD1 (6 bases). The V and J ends lost 6 bases and 7 bases respectively, with 10 bases between them. This CDR3 has 12 amino acids. CDR1 ENHRY and CDR2 SYGVKD come from the germline V gene. The CDR3: CAIRIRGNEQFF. The CDR3 DNA sequence: TGTGCCATCAGGATCAGGGGAAATGAGCAGTTCTTC.

The V gene is TRBV19, the J gene TRBJ1-5, with D perhaps TRBD1 (6 bases). V gave up 5 bases and J gave up 4 bases, with 18 bases separating them. The CDR3 extends over 16 amino acids. CDR1 is LNHDA, CDR2 SQIVND, per germline (reference sequence). The CDR3 protein is CASSFLRTVGNQPQHF. The CDR3 region has the DNA TGTGCCAGTAGTTTCCTCAGGACAGTTGGGAATCAGCCCCAGCATTTT.